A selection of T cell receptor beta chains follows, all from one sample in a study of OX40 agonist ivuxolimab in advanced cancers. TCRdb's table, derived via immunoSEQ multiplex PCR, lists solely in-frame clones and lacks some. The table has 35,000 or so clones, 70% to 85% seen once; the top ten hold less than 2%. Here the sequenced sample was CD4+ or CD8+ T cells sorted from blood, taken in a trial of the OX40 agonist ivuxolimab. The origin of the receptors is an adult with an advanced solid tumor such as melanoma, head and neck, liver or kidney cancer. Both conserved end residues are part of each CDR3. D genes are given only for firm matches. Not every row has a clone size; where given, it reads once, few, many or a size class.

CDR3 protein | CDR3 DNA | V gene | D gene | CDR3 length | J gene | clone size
CASSRGLAGVADTQYF | TGTGCCAGCAGCAGGGGACTAGCGGGGGTGGCAGATACGCAGTATTTT | TRBV5-8 | TRBD2 | 16 | TRBJ2-3 | .
CASSLDRDHGYTF | TGTGCCAGCAGCTTAGACAGGGATCATGGCTACACCTTC | TRBV11-1 | . | 13 | TRBJ1-2 | .
CASSVEGLAAYEQYF | TGTGCCAGCAGCGTAGAGGGACTAGCCGCCTACGAGCAGTACTTC | TRBV9 | TRBD2 | 15 | TRBJ2-7 | .
CASIRGHGTEAFF | TGTGCCAGCATTAGGGGGCATGGCACTGAAGCTTTCTTT | TRBV25-1 | TRBD1 | 13 | TRBJ1-1 | .
CASSALQGAGNTIYF | TGTGCCAGTAGTGCTTTACAGGGAGCTGGAAACACCATATATTTT | TRBV19 | . | 15 | TRBJ1-3 | once
CASSHQAGSSYEQYF | TGTGCCAGCAGCCATCAGGCGGGGAGCTCCTACGAGCAGTACTTC | TRBV6-5 | . | 15 | TRBJ2-7 | .
CASSTRRSTDTQYF | TGTGCCAGCAGCACCCGACGGAGCACAGATACGCAGTATTTT | TRBV7-2 | . | 14 | TRBJ2-3 | .
CASSTRGNRNYGYTF | TGTGCCAGCAGCACACGGGGGAATCGTAACTATGGCTACACCTTC | TRBV7-3 | . | 15 | TRBJ1-2 | once
CALSQGARDEAFF | TGTGCCCTATCACAGGGGGCTCGTGATGAAGCTTTCTTT | TRBV7-8 | TRBD1 | 13 | TRBJ1-1 | .
CASSESRETEAFF | TGTGCCAGCAGCGAGAGCAGGGAAACTGAAGCTTTCTTT | TRBV7-2 | . | 13 | TRBJ1-1 | .
CASEGASYEQYF | TGTGCCTCCGAGGGCGCTTCCTACGAGCAGTACTTC | TRBV6-5 | . | 12 | TRBJ2-7 | .
CASSTGGSNQPQHF | TGTGCCAGTAGTACCGGGGGAAGCAATCAGCCCCAGCATTTT | TRBV19 | . | 14 | TRBJ1-5 | .
CASSLTRGAGSEAFF | TGCGCCAGCAGCCTAACCCGTGGGGCGGGATCCGAAGCTTTCTTT | TRBV4-3 | . | 15 | TRBJ1-1 | .
CASSLAGGLSYGYTF | TGCGCCAGCAGCTTGGCCGGGGGGCTCAGCTATGGCTACACCTTC | TRBV5-1 | . | 15 | TRBJ1-2 | .
CASSKITNEKLFF | TGTGCCAGCTCAAAAATAACTAATGAAAAACTGTTTTTT | TRBV18 | . | 13 | TRBJ1-4 | .
CASRLTGWDQPQHF | TGTGCCAGCAGATTAACAGGGTGGGATCAGCCCCAGCATTTT | TRBV27 | . | 14 | TRBJ1-5 | .
CATSGTQYF | TGTGCCACTTCGGGTACGCAGTATTTT | TRBV6-1 | . | 9 | TRBJ2-3 | .
CASSEEAGGELFF | TGTGCCAGCAGTGAAGAAGCAGGTGGGGAGCTGTTTTTT | TRBV2 | . | 13 | TRBJ2-2 | .